Reported below is one T cell receptor beta chain. Its antigen is currently unknown. This sample was taken from a study of OX40 agonist ivuxolimab in advanced cancers. Study details: Mean age 60 years, range about 23 to 85; 82.7% male.

CDR1 MNHNS and CDR2 SASEGT come from the germline V gene. The CDR3 loop spans 15 amino acids. J gave up 5 bases and V 4 bases, and 3 bases lay outside the gene matches. Findings of the study overall: CD4+ T cells averaged fewer expanded clones than CD8+ T cells.

Produced via immunoSEQ multiplex PCR; TCRdb's table is partial and in-frame only. The top ten clones hold roughly 0.53% of a sample with 42,000 or so clones, around 92% of them seen once. Sequences were derived from CD4+ or CD8+ T cells sorted from blood, sampled in a trial of the OX40 agonist ivuxolimab. V gene TRBV6-1 combines with J gene TRBJ2-5; 14 bases are a match to TRBD2. The receptor was isolated from an adult with an advanced solid tumor such as melanoma, head and neck, liver or kidney cancer. The chain's CDR3 is CASSGLAGGLETQYF. Written as DNA, the CDR3 is TGTGCCAGCAGTGGACTAGCGGGGGGGCTGGAGACCCAGTACTTC.